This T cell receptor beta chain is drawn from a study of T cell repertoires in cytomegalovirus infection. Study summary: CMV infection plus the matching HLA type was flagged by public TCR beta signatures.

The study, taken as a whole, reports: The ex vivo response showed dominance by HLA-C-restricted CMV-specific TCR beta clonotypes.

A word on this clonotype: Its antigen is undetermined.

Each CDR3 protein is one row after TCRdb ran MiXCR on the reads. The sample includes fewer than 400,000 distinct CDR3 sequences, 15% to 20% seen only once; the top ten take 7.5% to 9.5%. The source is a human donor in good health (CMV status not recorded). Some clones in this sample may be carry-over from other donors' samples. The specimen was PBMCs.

CDR3 sequence: CATGPSSGNTIYF. The DNA for the CDR3 is TGTGCCACCGGTCCGAGCTCTGGAAACACCATATATTTT. V gene TRBV15 combines with J gene TRBJ1-3; the D is unclear. This CDR3 has 13 residues. Germline V lookup: CDR1 LNHNV, CDR2 YYDKDF (reference sequence). The V gene lost 8 bases and the J gene lost 0 bases, with 8 bases spanning the gap. The full variable domain, with the rest looked up from reference TRBV15 and TRBJ1-3, is DAMVIQNPRYQVTQFGKPVTLSCSQTLNHNVMYWYQQKSSQAPKLLFHYYDKDFNNEADTPDNFQSRRPNTSFCFLDIRSPGLGDTAMYLCATGPSSGNTIYFGEGSWLTVV.